What follows are 8 T cell receptor beta chains derived from one specimen sequenced in a study of healthy donors' naive CD4 and CD8 T cells. Each TCR library used around 540 ng of total RNA and a linear amplification protocol. TCRdb re-called the reads through MiXCR, storing one row per CDR3 protein. This sample yields about 180,000 distinct CDR3 sequences, of which 65% to 75% are seen a single time; 2% to 2.5% belongs to the top ten. The specimen sequenced was naive CD4+ and CD8+ T cells sorted from blood, pooled from several donors. The receptors derive from a pool of human donors in good health; the sample pools cells from several healthy donors.

Concerning this clonotype itself: The junction does not match germline at one end; this may be a read error. V and J are TRBV28 and TRBJ2-1; 8 bases are shared with TRBD1. Looked up from germline, CDR1 is MDHEN and CDR2 is SYDVKM. This CDR3 is 13 amino acids long. Here the CDR3 DNA reads TGTGCCAGCATTGCAGGGGGCTGGAATGAGCGGTTCTTC. This codes for CASIAGGWNERFF.

This chain joins TRBV29-1 and TRBJ2-7; the D gene is possibly TRBD2 (5 bases). The CDR3 has 12 amino acids. The germline V and J ends were trimmed by 7 bases and 1 base, with 11 bases remaining between them. CDR1 and CDR2 from the germline V gene are SQVTM and ANQGSEA. CDR3 sequence (DNA): TGCAGCGCAAACGGGGAATCCTACGAGCAGTACTTC. Translating gives CSANGESYEQYF.

This chain joins TRBV5-6 and TRBJ2-1; 7 bases fit TRBD2. The V segment lost 1 base and the J segment 5 bases; nucleotides outside the gene matches: 9. Looked up from germline, CDR1 is SGHDT and CDR2 is YYEEEE. The CDR3 sequence is 16 residues long. CDR3 in DNA: TGTGCCAGCAGCTTGCTAGCGGTTCTCGGCCACAATGAGCAGTTCTTC. It encodes CASSLLAVLGHNEQFF.

The sample holds a few counts of this clonotype. The rearrangement joins TRBV29-1 to TRBJ1-3, with D hard to call. The CDR3 sequence is 15 residues long. V was shortened by 1 base and J by 3 bases, with 13 bases between the two germline ends. Germline V gives CDR1 SQVTM, CDR2 ANQGSEA. CDR3 protein: CSVEAAQAGGNTIYF. CDR3 sequence (DNA): TGCAGCGTTGAAGCGGCCCAGGCGGGTGGAAACACCATATATTTT.

This chain joins TRBV6-5 and TRBJ2-7, with a possible D match to TRBD1 (6 bases). The V gene's germline CDR1 is MNHEY and CDR2 SVGAGI. There are 14 residues in the CDR3. The V gene lost 5 bases and the J gene lost 0 bases, with 11 bases spanning the gap. The CDR3 coding sequence is TGTGCCAGCAGTGTGGGGGCTCTCTCCTACGAGCAGTACTTC. It specifies CASSVGALSYEQYF.

This rearrangement joins TRBV20-1 to TRBJ2-3; 7 nucleotides align to TRBD2. V shed 1 base, J shed 2 bases, and the junction held 12 bases outside the gene matches. Germline CDR1 is DFQATT and CDR2 is SNEGSKA (reference sequence). The CDR3 covers 17 residues. CDR3 amino acids: CSARGAPAGVTTDTQYF. The CDR3 DNA reads as TGCAGTGCTAGAGGGGCTCCGGCGGGGGTTACCACAGATACGCAGTATTTT.

The chain combines TRBV29-1 with TRBJ2-7, with D perhaps TRBD2 (5 bases). Germline-derived CDR1 and CDR2 are SQVTM and ANQGSEA. The CDR3 covers 13 residues. V shed 6 bases and J shed 3 bases, with 15 bases lying between them. This CDR3 reads CSVARGQNYEQYF. CDR3 DNA sequence: TGCAGCGTGGCCCGGGGTCAAAACTACGAGCAGTACTTC.

The rearrangement links TRBV6-5 to TRBJ2-7; 9 nucleotides align to TRBD1. The CDR3 covers 15 residues. Germline V gene lookup returns CDR1 MNHEY and CDR2 SVGAGI. J was trimmed by 4 bases and V by 5 bases; bases with no gene match: 9. CDR3 loop: CASSARTGVRYEQYF. The CDR3 bases are TGTGCCAGCAGTGCCCGGACAGGGGTAAGGTACGAGCAGTACTTC.